The clone carrying this TCR beta chain was detected ten times or more. Its matching antigen is unknown. This CDR3 is 15 amino acids long. V was pared by 4 bases and J by 4 bases, with 7 bases of the junction left unmatched. This record comes from a study of T-cell memory formation after mild COVID-19. Study summary: The two donors had largely donor-specific TCR clusters.

Study conclusions and caveats: For contracting clones, CD4+ ones sat mainly in CM and EM, CD8+ in EMRA. Pre-infection memory contained some responding clones, which suggested that cross-reactive memory had joined. Whereas later expanders leaned CD4+, clones contracting day 15 to 85 showed a balanced CD4/CD8 makeup.

A single record per CDR3 protein comes from TCRdb applying MiXCR to the 5' RACE reads. The table has under 300,000 distinct CDR3 sequences, 8% to 9.5% seen once; the top ten hold roughly a fifth. Sequencing was performed on PBMCs or a T cell subset sorted from them (not recorded which). The chain couples TRBV12-3 or TRBV12-4 to TRBJ2-7; TRBD1 matches at 10 bases. The clonotype originates from a man aged 18 to 30 who had mild COVID-19 (a few samples of this study predate the infection). Cell type and time point are not known. CDR3 amino acids: CASSWTGGLGYEQYF. CDR3 in DNA: TGTGCCAGCAGTTGGACAGGGGGACTCGGGTACGAGCAGTACTTC.